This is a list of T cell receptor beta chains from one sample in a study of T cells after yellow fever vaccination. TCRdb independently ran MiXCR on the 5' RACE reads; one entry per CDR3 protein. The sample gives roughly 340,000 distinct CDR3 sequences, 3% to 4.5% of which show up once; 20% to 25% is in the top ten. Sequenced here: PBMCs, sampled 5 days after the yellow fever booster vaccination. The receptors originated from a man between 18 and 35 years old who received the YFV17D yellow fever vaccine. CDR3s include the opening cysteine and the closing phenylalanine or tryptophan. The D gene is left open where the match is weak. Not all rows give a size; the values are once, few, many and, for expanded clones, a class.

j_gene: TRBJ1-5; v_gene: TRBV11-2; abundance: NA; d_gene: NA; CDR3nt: TGTGCCAGCAGCTTAGTGGGCCGGGACCCCCGAAGCAATCAGCCCCAGCATTTT; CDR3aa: CASSLVGRDPRSNQPQHF
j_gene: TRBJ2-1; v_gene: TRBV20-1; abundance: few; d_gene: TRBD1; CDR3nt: TGCAGTGCTAGGAAGCGGGACAGGGGTTACAATGAGCAGTTCTTC; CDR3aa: CSARKRDRGYNEQFF
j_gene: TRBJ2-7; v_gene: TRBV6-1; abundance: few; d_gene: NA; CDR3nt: TGTGCCAGCAGTGAAGGGGGATATGGGGCGTCCCACGAGCAGTACTTC; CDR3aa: CASSEGGYGASHEQYF
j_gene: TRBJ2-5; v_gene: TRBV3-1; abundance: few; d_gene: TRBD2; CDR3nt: TGTGCCAGCAGCCAAGGTCGCACTAGCGGGGGGCCGGGGGAGACCCAGTACTTC; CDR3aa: CASSQGRTSGGPGETQYF
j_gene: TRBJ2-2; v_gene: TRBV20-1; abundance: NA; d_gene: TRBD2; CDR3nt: TGCAGTGCTTCCGCGGCGGGGGGAACCGGGGAGCTGTTTTTT; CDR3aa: CSASAAGGTGELFF
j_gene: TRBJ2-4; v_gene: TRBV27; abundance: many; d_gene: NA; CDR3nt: TGTGCCAGCAGTTTATCCGGAGGGGCCAACATTCAGTACTTC; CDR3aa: CASSLSGGANIQYF
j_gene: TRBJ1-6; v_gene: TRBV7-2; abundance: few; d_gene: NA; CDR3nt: TGTGCCAGCAGCCCGAAGCGGGGGGTTCATTCACCCCTCCACTTT; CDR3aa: CASSPKRGVHSPLHF
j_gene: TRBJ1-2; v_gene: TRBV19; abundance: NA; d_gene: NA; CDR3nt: TGTGCCAGTAGTATAGGAGCGTACCTCGATGGCTACACCTTC; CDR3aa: CASSIGAYLDGYTF
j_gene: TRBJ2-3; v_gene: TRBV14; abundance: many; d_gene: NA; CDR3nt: TGTGCCAGCAGCCAAGGGTCCAGCCCTATCACAGATACGCAGTATTTT; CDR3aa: CASSQGSSPITDTQYF
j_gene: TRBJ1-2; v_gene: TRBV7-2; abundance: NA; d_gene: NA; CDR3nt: TGTGCCAGCAGCTTATCGGTCGTAGGCGGAGACTATGGCTACACCTTC; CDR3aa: CASSLSVVGGDYGYTF
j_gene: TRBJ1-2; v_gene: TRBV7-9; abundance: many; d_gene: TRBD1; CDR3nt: TGTGCCAGCGCGGACAGGGTCTATGGCTACACCTTC; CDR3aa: CASADRVYGYTF
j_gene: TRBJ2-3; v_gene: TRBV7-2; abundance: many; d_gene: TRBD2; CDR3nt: TGTGCCAGCAACGCGGGGGAACCAACTAGCACAGATACGCAGTATTTT; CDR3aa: CASNAGEPTSTDTQYF
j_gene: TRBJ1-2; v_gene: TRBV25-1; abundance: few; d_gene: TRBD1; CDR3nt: TGTGCCAGCAGGACAGGGGAGAGTGGCTACACCTTC; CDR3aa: CASRTGESGYTF
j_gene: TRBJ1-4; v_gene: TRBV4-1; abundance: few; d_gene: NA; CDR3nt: TGCGCCAGCAGCACACCAGGTGCAACTAATGAAAAACTGTTTTTT; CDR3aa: CASSTPGATNEKLFF
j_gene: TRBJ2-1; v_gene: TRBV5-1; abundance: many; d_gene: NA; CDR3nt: TGCGCCAGCAGCTTTTCCAATGAGCAGTTCTTC; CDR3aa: CASSFSNEQFF
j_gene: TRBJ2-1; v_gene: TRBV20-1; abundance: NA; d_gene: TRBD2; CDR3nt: TGCAGTGCTAGTGGAGCGGGGCCTTACAATGAGCAGTTCTTC; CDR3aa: CSASGAGPYNEQFF
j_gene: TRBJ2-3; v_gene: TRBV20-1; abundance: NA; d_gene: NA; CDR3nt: TGCAGTGCTAAAGAGGGAACCGGCACAGATACGCAGTATTTT; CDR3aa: CSAKEGTGTDTQYF
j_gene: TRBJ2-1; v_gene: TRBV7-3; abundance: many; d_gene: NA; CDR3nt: TGTGCCAGCAGCTTAACGCCGCATGGGCAGGGGTATCACGACTTACAGTTCTTC; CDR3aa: CASSLTPHGQGYHDLQFF
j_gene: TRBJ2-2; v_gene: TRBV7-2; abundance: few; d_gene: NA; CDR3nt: TGTGCCAGCAGCCCCTCCGGAGGACCCGGAGGTGGCGGGGAGCTGTTTTTT; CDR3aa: CASSPSGGPGGGGELFF
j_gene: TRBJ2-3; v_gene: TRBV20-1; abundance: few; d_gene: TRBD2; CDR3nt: TGCAGTGCTAGGACTAGCGGGGGTATGGGAGATACGCAGTATTTT; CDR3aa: CSARTSGGMGDTQYF
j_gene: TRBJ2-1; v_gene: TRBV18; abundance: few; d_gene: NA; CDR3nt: TGTGCCAGCTCACCAGGAGGGGTCTCCTACAATGAGCAGTTCTTC; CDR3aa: CASSPGGVSYNEQFF
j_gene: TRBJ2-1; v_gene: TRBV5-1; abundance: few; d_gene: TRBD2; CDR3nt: TGCGCCAGCAGCTTAGGACTAGCGGGGGGTATAAGTTATAGCTCCTACAATGAGCAGTTCTTC; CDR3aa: CASSLGLAGGISYSSYNEQFF
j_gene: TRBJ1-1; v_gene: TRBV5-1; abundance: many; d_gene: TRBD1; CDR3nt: TGCGCCAGCAGCTTGGAGAGGACAGGGGGCACTGAAGCTTTCTTT; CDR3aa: CASSLERTGGTEAFF
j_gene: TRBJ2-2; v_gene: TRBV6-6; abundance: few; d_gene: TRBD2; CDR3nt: TGTGCCAGCAGGCGCGGGGGGGCCTGGACCGGGGAGCTGTTTTTT; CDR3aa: CASRRGGAWTGELFF
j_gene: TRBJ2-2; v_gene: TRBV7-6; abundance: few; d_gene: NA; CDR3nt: TGTGCCAGCAGCCCAGGACGGGGCGTCGGGGAGCTGTTTTTT; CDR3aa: CASSPGRGVGELFF
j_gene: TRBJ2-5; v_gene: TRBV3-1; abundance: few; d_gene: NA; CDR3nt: TGTGCCAGCAGCCAAGGGGGGGCAGAGCGAGAGACCCAGTACTTC; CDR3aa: CASSQGGAERETQYF
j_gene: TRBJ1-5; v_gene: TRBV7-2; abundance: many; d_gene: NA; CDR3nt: TGTGCCAGCAGGAATTACGGTCAGCCCCAGCATTTT; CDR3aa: CASRNYGQPQHF
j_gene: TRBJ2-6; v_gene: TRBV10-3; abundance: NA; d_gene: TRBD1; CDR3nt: TGTGCCATCAGTGAGGCGACAGGGAACTCTGGGGCCAACGTCCTGACTTTC; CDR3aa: CAISEATGNSGANVLTF
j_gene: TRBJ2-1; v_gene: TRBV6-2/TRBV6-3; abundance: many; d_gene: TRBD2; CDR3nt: TGTGCCAGCATCGGAGCGAGGGAGGGAAGGCAGTTCTTC; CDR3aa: CASIGAREGRQFF
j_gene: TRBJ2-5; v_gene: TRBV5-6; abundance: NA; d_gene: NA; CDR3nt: TGTGCCAGCAGCGTAACGCTAGGGGAGACCCAGTACTTC; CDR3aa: CASSVTLGETQYF
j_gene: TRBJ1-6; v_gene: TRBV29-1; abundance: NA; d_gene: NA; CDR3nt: TGCAGCGTGCTACTGGACGGGTATAATTCACCCCTCCACTTT; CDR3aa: CSVLLDGYNSPLHF
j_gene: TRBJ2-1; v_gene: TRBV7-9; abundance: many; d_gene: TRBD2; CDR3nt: TGTGCCAGCAGTTCTACTAGCGGATATTCCAATGAGCAGTTCTTC; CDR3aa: CASSSTSGYSNEQFF
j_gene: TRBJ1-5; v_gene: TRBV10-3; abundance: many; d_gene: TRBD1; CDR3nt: TGTGCCATCAGTGAGGGGGGACAGGGCAATCAGCCCCAGCATTTT; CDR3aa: CAISEGGQGNQPQHF
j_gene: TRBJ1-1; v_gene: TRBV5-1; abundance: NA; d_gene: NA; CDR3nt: TGCGCCAGCAGCCCCCCTCGGACCGCGGGAACCATGAACACTGAAGCTTTCTTT; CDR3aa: CASSPPRTAGTMNTEAFF
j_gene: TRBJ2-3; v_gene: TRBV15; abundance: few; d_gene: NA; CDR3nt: TGTGCCACCAGCGGGGATTCTAGCACAGATACGCAGTATTTT; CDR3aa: CATSGDSSTDTQYF
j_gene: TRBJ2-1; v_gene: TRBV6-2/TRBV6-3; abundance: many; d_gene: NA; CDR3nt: TGTGCCAGCAGTCCCTGGGACGTGGCCTACAATGAGCAGTTCTTC; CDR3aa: CASSPWDVAYNEQFF
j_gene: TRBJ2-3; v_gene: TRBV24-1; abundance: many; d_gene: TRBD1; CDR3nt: TGTGCCACCAGTGATACCCGGGACAGGGGTGGGACAGATACGCAGTATTTT; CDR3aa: CATSDTRDRGGTDTQYF
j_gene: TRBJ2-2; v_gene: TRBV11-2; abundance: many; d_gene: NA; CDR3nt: TGTGCCAGCAGCTTTATAAGGAGCGGGGAGCTGTTTTTT; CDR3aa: CASSFIRSGELFF
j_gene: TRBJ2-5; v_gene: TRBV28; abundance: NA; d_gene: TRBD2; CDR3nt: TGTGCCAGCAGTTTGGGTCTGGGGGGGCAAGAGACCCAGTACTTC; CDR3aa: CASSLGLGGQETQYF
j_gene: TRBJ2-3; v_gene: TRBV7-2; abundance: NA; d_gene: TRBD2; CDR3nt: TGTGCCAGCAGCTCTTACGCGGGGGGGGGCACAGATACGCAGTATTTT; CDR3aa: CASSSYAGGGTDTQYF
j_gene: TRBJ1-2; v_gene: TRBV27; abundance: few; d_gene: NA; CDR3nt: TGTGCCAGCAGTCCGTCGAGACAGGTTCACTATGGCTACACCTTC; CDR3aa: CASSPSRQVHYGYTF
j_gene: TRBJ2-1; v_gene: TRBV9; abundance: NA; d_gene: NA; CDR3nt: TGTGCCAGCAGCGTAGAGGAAGGCAGGAATGAGCAGTTCTTC; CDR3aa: CASSVEEGRNEQFF
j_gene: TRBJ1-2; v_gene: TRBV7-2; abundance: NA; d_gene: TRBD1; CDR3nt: TGTGCCAGCAGCTTAGGACAGGGGGCGGACTATGGCTACACCTTC; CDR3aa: CASSLGQGADYGYTF
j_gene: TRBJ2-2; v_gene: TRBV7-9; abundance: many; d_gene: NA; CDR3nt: TGTGCCAGCAGGCGACAGGCCGGGGAGCTGTTTTTT; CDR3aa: CASRRQAGELFF
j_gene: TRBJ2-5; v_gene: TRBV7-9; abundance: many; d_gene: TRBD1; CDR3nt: TGTGCCAGCAGCTTAGAGGGCAGGGGGAGAAATCAAGAGACCCAGTACTTC; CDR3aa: CASSLEGRGRNQETQYF
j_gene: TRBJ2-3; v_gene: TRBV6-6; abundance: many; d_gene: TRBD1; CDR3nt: TGTGCCAGCAGCCCCGAGACAGGGGGCGCCGCAGATACGCAGTATTTT; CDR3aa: CASSPETGGAADTQYF
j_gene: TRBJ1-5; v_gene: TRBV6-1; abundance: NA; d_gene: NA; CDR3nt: TGTGCCAGCAGTGTGTTTTGGATCAGCAATCAGCCCCAGCATTTT; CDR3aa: CASSVFWISNQPQHF
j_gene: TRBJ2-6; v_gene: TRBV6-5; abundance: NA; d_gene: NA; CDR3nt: TGTGCCAGCAGTTACGGGGGGCCGGCGTCTGGGGCCAACGTCCTGACTTTC; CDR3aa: CASSYGGPASGANVLTF
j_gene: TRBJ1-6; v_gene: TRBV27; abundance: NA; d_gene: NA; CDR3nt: TGTGCCAGCAGTTTGGACACCCAAAGGCCCCTCCACTTT; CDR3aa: CASSLDTQRPLHF
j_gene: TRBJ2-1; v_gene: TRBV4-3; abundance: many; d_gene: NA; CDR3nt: TGCGCCAGCAGCCAAGATGTAGCCAGCGGCTCCTACAATGAGCAGTTCTTC; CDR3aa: CASSQDVASGSYNEQFF
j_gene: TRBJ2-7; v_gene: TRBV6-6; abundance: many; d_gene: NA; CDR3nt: TGTGCCAGCAGATTGGGTCCCCTCTACGAGCAGTACTTC; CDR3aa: CASRLGPLYEQYF
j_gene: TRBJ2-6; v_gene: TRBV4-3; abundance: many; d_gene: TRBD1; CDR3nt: TGCGCCAGGGACAGGGGGCCAGACTCTGGGGCCAACGTCCTGACTTTC; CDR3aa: CARDRGPDSGANVLTF
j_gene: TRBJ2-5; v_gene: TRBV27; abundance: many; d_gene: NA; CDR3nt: TGTGCCAGCAGAAATGGGGGAAGAGAGACCCAGTACTTC; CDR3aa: CASRNGGRETQYF
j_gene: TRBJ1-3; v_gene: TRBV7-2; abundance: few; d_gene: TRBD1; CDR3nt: TGTGCCAGCAGGACACAGGGGTGGGACACCATATATTTT; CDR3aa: CASRTQGWDTIYF
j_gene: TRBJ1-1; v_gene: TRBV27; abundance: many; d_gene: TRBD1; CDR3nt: TGTGCCAGCACTCTGACAGGGGGAAACACTGAAGCTTTCTTT; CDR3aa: CASTLTGGNTEAFF
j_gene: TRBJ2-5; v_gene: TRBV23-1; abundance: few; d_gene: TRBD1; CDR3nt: TGCGCCAGCAGTCAAGGACAGGGCGAAGAGACCCAGTACTTC; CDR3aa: CASSQGQGEETQYF
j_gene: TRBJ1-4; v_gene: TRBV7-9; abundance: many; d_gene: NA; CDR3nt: TGTGCCAGCAGCCTCGGGCGAGGGGTTAATGAAAAACTGTTTTTT; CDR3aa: CASSLGRGVNEKLFF
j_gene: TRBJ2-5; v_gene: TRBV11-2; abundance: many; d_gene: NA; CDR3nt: TGTGCCAGCAGGTATCCTGGAAGGGGGAACCAAGAGACCCAGTACTTC; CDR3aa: CASRYPGRGNQETQYF
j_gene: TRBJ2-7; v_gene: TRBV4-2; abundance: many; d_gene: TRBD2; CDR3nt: TGTGCCAGCAGCCAAGACGGGACTAGCGTCTCCTACGAGCAGTACTTC; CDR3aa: CASSQDGTSVSYEQYF